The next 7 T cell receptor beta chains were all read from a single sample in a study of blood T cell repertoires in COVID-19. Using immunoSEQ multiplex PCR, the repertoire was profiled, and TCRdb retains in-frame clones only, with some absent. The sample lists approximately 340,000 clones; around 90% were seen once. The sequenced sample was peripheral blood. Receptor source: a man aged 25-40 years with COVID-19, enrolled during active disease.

CDR3 residues: CASGLLPGQGKETQYF. CDR3 sequence (DNA): TGTGCCAGCGGACTACTCCCGGGACAGGGCAAAGAGACCCAGTACTTC. V usage is TRBV28 and J usage is TRBJ2-5; 9 bases map to TRBD1. The germline gives CDR1 MDHEN, CDR2 SYDVKM. The J segment lost 3 bases and the V segment lost 8 bases, leaving 13 bases of the junction unmatched. The CDR3 runs to 16 residues.

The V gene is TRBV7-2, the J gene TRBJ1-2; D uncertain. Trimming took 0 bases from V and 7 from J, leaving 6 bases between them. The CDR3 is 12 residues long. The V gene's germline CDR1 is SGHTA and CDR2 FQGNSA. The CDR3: CASSLAPTGYTF. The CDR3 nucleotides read TGTGCCAGCAGCTTAGCGCCTACTGGCTACACCTTC. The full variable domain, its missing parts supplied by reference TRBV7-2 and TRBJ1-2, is GAGVSQSPSNKVTEKGKDVELRCDPISGHTALYWYRQSLGQGLEFLIYFQGNSAPDKSGLPSDRFSAERTGGSVSTLTIQRTQQEDSAVYLCASSLAPTGYTFGSGTRLTVV.

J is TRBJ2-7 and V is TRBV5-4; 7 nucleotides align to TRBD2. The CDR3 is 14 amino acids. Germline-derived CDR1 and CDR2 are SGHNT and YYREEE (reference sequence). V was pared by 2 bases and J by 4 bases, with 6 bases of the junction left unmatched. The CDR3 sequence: CASSFGGGGYEQYF. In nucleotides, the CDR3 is TGTGCCAGCAGCTTTGGCGGGGGTGGTTACGAGCAGTACTTC. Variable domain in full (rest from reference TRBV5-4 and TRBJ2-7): ETGVTQSPTHLIKTRGQQVTLRCSSQSGHNTVSWYQQALGQGPQFIFQYYREEENGRGNFPPRFSGLQFPNYSSELNVNALELDDSALYLCASSFGGGGYEQYFGPGTRLTVT.

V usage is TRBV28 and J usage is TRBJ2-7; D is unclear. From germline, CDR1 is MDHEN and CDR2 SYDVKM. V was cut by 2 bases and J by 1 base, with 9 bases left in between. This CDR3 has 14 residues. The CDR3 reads CASSLEETSYEQYF. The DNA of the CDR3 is TGTGCCAGCAGTTTAGAAGAGACTTCCTACGAGCAGTACTTC.

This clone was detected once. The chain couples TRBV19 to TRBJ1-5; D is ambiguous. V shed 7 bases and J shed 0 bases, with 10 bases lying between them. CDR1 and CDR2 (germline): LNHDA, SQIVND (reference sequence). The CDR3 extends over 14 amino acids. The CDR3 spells CASTLENSNQPQHF. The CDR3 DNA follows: TGTGCCAGTACTCTGGAGAATAGCAATCAGCCCCAGCATTTT.

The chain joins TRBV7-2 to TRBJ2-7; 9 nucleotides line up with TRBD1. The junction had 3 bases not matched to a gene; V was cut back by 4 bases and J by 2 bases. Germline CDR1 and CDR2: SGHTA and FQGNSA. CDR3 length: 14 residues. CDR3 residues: CASSSRQGAYEQYF. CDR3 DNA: TGTGCCAGCAGCTCACGACAGGGGGCCTACGAGCAGTACTTC.

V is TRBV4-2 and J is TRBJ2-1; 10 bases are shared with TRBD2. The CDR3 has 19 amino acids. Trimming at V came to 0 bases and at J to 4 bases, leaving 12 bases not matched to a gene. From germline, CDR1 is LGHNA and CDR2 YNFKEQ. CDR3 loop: CASSQDSLAGDTIYNEQFF. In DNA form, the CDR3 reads TGTGCCAGCAGCCAAGATAGCCTAGCGGGGGACACCATTTACAATGAGCAGTTCTTC.